The 31 T cell receptor beta chains below all came from one sample that was sequenced in a study of molecular identifiers for immune sequencing clone quantification. TCRdb passed the PCR reads through MiXCR, listing each CDR3 protein once. Of some 97,000 distinct CDR3 sequences listed, around 24% are singletons. The sample taken for sequencing was naive CD8+ T cells from blood, with Jurkat cell RNA spiked in. The subset here: FACS-sorted CD8+CD4-CCR7+CD45RA+ naive T cells. All receptors derive from a human donor in good health. Some libraries in this study had Jurkat cell RNA spiked in.

This clonotype was observed a handful of times. The chain combines TRBV19 with TRBJ1-5; 11 nucleotides line up with TRBD1. This CDR3 is built from 16 residues. The V gene end was trimmed by 4 bases and the J gene end by 6 bases; junction bases not matched to a gene: 8. Germline-derived CDR1 and CDR2 are LNHDA and SQIVND (reference sequence). The CDR3 sequence is CASSTQDRGRGQPQHF. The DNA of the CDR3 is TGTGCCAGTAGTACCCAGGACAGGGGGCGAGGTCAGCCCCAGCATTTT. Complete variable domain (other parts from reference TRBV19 and TRBJ1-5): DGGITQSPKYLFRKEGQNVTLSCEQNLNHDAMYWYRQDPGQGLRLIYYSQIVNDFQKGDIAEGYSVSREKKESFPLTVTSAQKNPTAFYLCASSTQDRGRGQPQHFGDGTRLSIL.

This clonotype has only a few counts. The CDR3 bases are TGTGCCAGCAGGCTGCCCCGGGACAATGAGCAGTTCTTC. Translation gives CASRLPRDNEQFF. The chain employs TRBV7-9 and TRBJ2-1; D ambiguous. Trimming stripped 6 bases from V and 5 bases from J, with 11 bases between. Germline CDR1 SEHNR, CDR2 FQNEAQ (reference sequence). This CDR3 region has 13 residues.

In the case of this clonotype: A much larger clone lies one base from this, so it may be a read error. The chain joins TRBV27 to TRBJ2-6, with 7 bases that match TRBD1. The CDR3 is made up of 17 amino acids. With V trimmed by 7 bases and J by 2 bases, 11 bases remained unmatched. CDR1 MNHEY and CDR2 SMNVEV come from the germline V gene (reference sequence). This CDR3 is CASITDRIRPGANVLTF. The DNA for the CDR3 is TGTGCCAGCATCACGGACAGGATCCGTCCTGGGGCCAACGTCCTGACTTTC.

Comments on this clonotype: A much larger clone sits a single nucleotide away, making a read error possible. V gene TRBV11-2 combines with J gene TRBJ2-4, with 9 bases fitting TRBD1. The length of the CDR3 is 16 residues. CDR1 and CDR2 (germline): SGHAT, FQNNGV. Trimming took 5 bases from V and 0 from J; bases not matched to a gene: 5. CDR3 DNA sequence: TGTGCCAGCAGCGAGGACAGGGGACAAGCCAAAAACATTCAGTACTTC. Translating it yields CASSEDRGQAKNIQYF.

Comments on this clonotype: A much larger clone differs from this one at a single base, so this may be a read error. The rearrangement joins TRBV9 to TRBJ2-3; no clear D gene. Germline CDR1 and CDR2: SGDLS and YYNGEE. CDR3 length equals 15 residues. The DNA for the CDR3 is TGTGCCAGCAGCGTAGAGGTACAGTTCGCAGATACGCGGTATTTT. Translation gives CASSVEVQFADTRYF.

This clonotype was picked up many times. CDR3 bases: TGTGCCAGCAGCGCGGGCCCAGCAGGGGCCAAAAACATTCAGTACTTC. Translated: CASSAGPAGAKNIQYF. The chain joins TRBV5-6 to TRBJ2-4; D could derive from TRBD1 or TRBD2 (5 bases each). With 4 bases removed from V and 1 base from J, the gap between germline ends came to 15 bases. This CDR3 is 16 amino acids long. The germline V gene encodes CDR1 SGHDT and CDR2 YYEEEE.

Concerning this clonotype: A read error may explain this, as a much larger clone is one base away. The V call is TRBV19, the J call TRBJ2-7; 11 positions match TRBD2. This CDR3 region has 15 residues. After removal of 8 bases from V and 6 bases from J, the junction contained 12 bases not matched to a gene. Per germline, CDR1 LNHDA and CDR2 SQIVND (reference sequence). CDR3 amino acids: CASSPFLAGGAEQYF. The CDR3 DNA reads as TGTGCCAGTTCCCCCTTTCTAGCGGGAGGAGCCGAGCAGTACTTC.

The table lists this clonotype with a few counts. The chain combines TRBV15 with TRBJ2-2, with 7 nucleotides matching TRBD2. The CDR3 spans 15 residues. Germline CDR1 reads LNHNV; CDR2 reads YYDKDF (reference sequence). Losses at the gene ends were 4 bases for V and 3 bases for J; bases not matched to a gene: 5. For the CDR3, the DNA is TGTGCCACCAGCAATGGCGGGAGTTACACCGGGGAGCTGTTTTTT. Protein: CATSNGGSYTGELFF.

The chain joins TRBV13 to TRBJ2-1; 12 bases line up with TRBD2. The germline CDR1 and CDR2 sequences are PRHDT and FYEKMQ (reference sequence). With 8 bases clipped from V and 2 bases from J, the junction kept 7 bases outside the gene matches. This CDR3 spans 16 amino acids. For the CDR3, the DNA is TGTGCCAGCGGCTCCCTAGCGGGGGGGCCCTACAATGAGCAGTTCTTC. This codes for CASGSLAGGPYNEQFF.

The sample holds many counts of this clonotype. This sequence joins TRBV12-3 or TRBV12-4 and TRBJ2-3; the D gene is possibly TRBD2 (6 bases). The CDR3 loop spans 16 amino acids. Trimming stripped 5 bases from V and 0 bases from J, with 15 bases between. CDR3 residues: CASSLAGKISTDTQYF. DNA for the CDR3: TGTGCCAGCAGTCTCGCGGGGAAAATTAGCACAGATACGCAGTATTTT.

This clonotype was seen at least ten times. The chain carries TRBV12-3 or TRBV12-4 and TRBJ2-1; 8 bases agree with TRBD2. V lost 0 bases and J lost 7; bases outside the gene matches: 11. This CDR3 comprises 17 residues. In DNA form, the CDR3 reads TGTGCCAGCAGTTTAGCGAGAGGGCGGGAGGAGGGGAATGAGCAGTTCTTC. This codes for CASSLARGREEGNEQFF.

This clonotype occurred a few times. The CDR3 does not close with the conserved phenylalanine or tryptophan, likely indicating a read error. The chain uses TRBV20-1 and TRBJ2-7; 12 bases fit TRBD2. CDR3 length: 14 residues. CDR1 and CDR2 (germline): DFQATT, SNEGSKA (reference sequence). V gave up 6 bases and J gave up 2 bases; unmatched junction bases: 5. CDR3 nucleotide sequence: TGCAGTGCCAAAGGACTAGCGGGGACCTACGAGCAGTACCTC. Translating gives CSAKGLAGTYEQYL.

Note on this clonotype: It is likely a read error, because the conserved phenylalanine at the end of the CDR3 is missing. V usage is TRBV20-1 and J usage is TRBJ2-1; 7 bases are a match to TRBD2. The V gene end was trimmed by 6 bases and the J gene end by 7 bases; junction bases not matched to a gene: 12. The CDR3 contains 14 residues. Germline CDR1 DFQATT, CDR2 SNEGSKA (reference sequence). The CDR3 reads CSATTGTMGNEQFI. CDR3 bases: TGCAGTGCCACTACCGGGACTATGGGAAATGAGCAGTTCATC.

Comments on this clonotype: This clone may be a read error of a much larger clone one base away. This chain uses TRBV19 with TRBJ1-5; D possibly corresponds to TRBD1 (5 bases). The CDR3 totals 13 residues. In germline, CDR1 is LNHDA, CDR2 SQIVND (reference sequence). In DNA form, the CDR3 reads TGTGCCGGTAGTATGGGGACGGCCCCACCCCAGCATTTT. Protein sequence: CAGSMGTAPPQHF.

This clonotype was seen repeatedly, ten times or more. The rearrangement joins TRBV5-4 to TRBJ2-3; TRBD1 agrees at 8 bases. Trimming took 7 bases from V and 0 from J; bases not matched to a gene: 7. This CDR3 has 15 amino acids. From germline, CDR1 is SGHNT and CDR2 YYREEE (reference sequence). The CDR3 reads CASGWGQVSTDTQYF. CDR3 coding DNA: TGTGCCAGCGGATGGGGACAGGTCAGCACAGATACGCAGTATTTT.

This clonotype was counted only a few times. The chain has TRBV2 and TRBJ1-1; 9 bases map to TRBD1. The CDR3 is 14 residues long. CDR1 and CDR2 (germline): SNHLY, FYNNEI. J was trimmed by 1 base and V by 6 bases; bases with no gene match: 3. DNA of the CDR3: TGTGCCAGCAGCCGGACAGGGGAGAACACTGAAGCTTTCTTT. This gives the protein CASSRTGENTEAFF.

The J gene is TRBJ2-4, the V gene TRBV28; TRBD2 aligns across 7 bases. V was pared by 3 bases and J by 15 bases, with 17 bases of the junction left unmatched. CDR1 and CDR2 from the germline V gene are MDHEN and SYDVKM. CDR3 length: 15 amino acids. This chain's CDR3 is CASSFSGRAASTRYF. The CDR3 bases are TGTGCCAGCAGTTTCTCTGGGAGGGCGGCAAGCACTCGGTACTTC.

This clonotype has a count of ten or more. The V gene is TRBV6-4, the J gene TRBJ2-6; D uncertain. The CDR3 is 16 residues long. V dropped 0 bases and J dropped 0 bases, with 6 bases sitting between them. Germline lookup yields CDR1 MRHNA and CDR2 SNTAGT. For the CDR3, the DNA is TGTGCCAGCAGTGACTCGTCCTTCTCTGGGGCCAACGTCCTGACTTTC. This sequence encodes CASSDSSFSGANVLTF.

This clonotype was seen many times. This rearrangement joins TRBV7-2 to TRBJ2-3; D gene unclear. Between the trimmed V and J ends, which lost 1 base and 3 bases, there was a span of 14 bases. Germline values: CDR1 SGHTA, CDR2 FQGNSA. This CDR3 is 16 amino acids long. CDR3 sequence reads: CASSLGATLGTDTQYF. The CDR3 coding sequence is TGTGCCAGCAGCTTAGGTGCGACGTTGGGGACAGATACGCAGTATTTT.

This clonotype was seen repeatedly, ten times or more. The genes are TRBV7-2 and TRBJ2-7, with 9 bases matching TRBD1. This CDR3 has 13 amino acids. Trimming at V came to 5 bases and at J to 6 bases, leaving 5 bases not matched to a gene. In germline, CDR1 is SGHTA, CDR2 FQGNSA. The DNA of the CDR3 is TGTGCCAGCAGCCCCGGGACAGGGTTCGAGCAGTACTTC. Translated, it gives CASSPGTGFEQYF.

This clonotype was picked up a small number of times. A read error is possible here, since a much larger clone lies one base away. The rearrangement uses TRBV5-3 and TRBJ2-6; either TRBD1 or TRBD2 may supply D (5 bases each). TRBV5-3 belongs to the ORF category, with a function that is uncertain. The CDR3 has 15 residues. V lost 10 bases, J lost 4 bases, and 18 bases lay in between. DNA of the CDR3: TGTGCCGGCAGCCTCCTAGGGACCGGGGCCAACGTCCTGACTTTC. Protein sequence: CAGSLLGTGANVLTF.

This clonotype came up many times. The chain links TRBV4-3 to TRBJ2-5, with D possibly called TRBD1 or TRBD2 (5 bases each). The germline V gene encodes CDR1 LGHNA and CDR2 YSLEER. V lost 2 bases and J lost 1, with 8 bases in between. The CDR3 is made up of 14 amino acids. Here the CDR3 DNA reads TGCGCCAGCAGCCAAAGGGACCGCCAAGAGACCCAGTACTTC. Its translation is CASSQRDRQETQYF.

Concerning this clonotype: Just one base apart from a much larger clone, this may be a read error. The conserved phenylalanine or tryptophan is not found at the CDR3 terminus, so this likely reflects a read error. This sequence joins TRBV6-5 and TRBJ2-7, with a possible D match to TRBD2 (6 bases). Looked up from germline, CDR1 is MNHEY and CDR2 is SVGAGI. V was clipped by 2 bases and J by 2 bases, with 10 bases between them. This CDR3 has 14 amino acids. The CDR3 reads CASSYGTAAYEQYC. The CDR3 region has the DNA TGTGCCAGCAGTTACGGGACTGCCGCCTACGAGCAGTACTGC.

A few counts support this clonotype. This chain uses TRBV13 with TRBJ2-3; 16 nucleotides match TRBD2. The CDR3 extends over 18 amino acids. J was trimmed by 6 bases and V by 5 bases; bases with no gene match: 11. Germline CDR1 and CDR2: PRHDT and FYEKMQ (reference sequence). The CDR3 is CASSPGTSGRGPQDTQYF. The CDR3 coding sequence is TGTGCCAGCAGCCCCGGGACTAGCGGGAGGGGGCCCCAGGATACGCAGTATTTT.

This clonotype was observed a handful of times. This sequence joins TRBV25-1 and TRBJ2-2; D is possibly TRBD2 (6 bases). The CDR3 totals 14 residues. The V end lost 1 base, the J end lost 6 bases, and 9 bases lay between the germline ends. Germline-derived CDR1 and CDR2 are MGHDK and SYGVNS. CDR3 in DNA: TGTGCCAGCAGTGAATGGAGGGTCCCCGGGGAGCTGTTTTTT. Encoded protein: CASSEWRVPGELFF.

Many counts were recorded for this clonotype. The chain has TRBV5-6 and TRBJ1-5, with D possibly matching TRBD1 (6 bases). Between the trimmed V and J ends, which lost 0 bases and 7 bases, there was a span of 14 bases. CDR1 and CDR2 from the germline V gene are SGHDT and YYEEEE. This CDR3 spans 15 amino acids. The CDR3 DNA reads TGTGCCAGCAGCTTGGGGGTAGGGGGGGCCCAGCCCCAGCATTTT. Translated: CASSLGVGGAQPQHF.

Ten or more counts support this clonotype. The chain employs TRBV13 and TRBJ2-1; D gene ambiguous. The CDR3 has 15 residues. Germline loops: CDR1 PRHDT, CDR2 FYEKMQ (reference sequence). V dropped 0 bases and J dropped 13 bases, with 19 bases sitting between them. The CDR3 sequence is CASSLGRSFGPGQFF. The CDR3 DNA reads as TGTGCCAGCAGCTTAGGCCGTTCGTTTGGCCCCGGTCAGTTCTTC.

The chain couples TRBV28 to TRBJ1-1, with 7 bases aligning to TRBD1. The V gene's germline CDR1 is MDHEN and CDR2 SYDVKM. This CDR3 spans 16 amino acids. J lost 1 base, V lost 6 bases, and 11 bases had no gene match. CDR3 in DNA: TGTGCCAGCAGGCCAAGGGAAGGGGGCGGGAACACTGAAGCTTTCTTT. It translates to CASRPREGGGNTEAFF.

The sample holds many counts of this clonotype. The V gene is TRBV4-1, the J gene TRBJ1-2; 7 positions agree with TRBD1. This CDR3 comprises 16 residues. Germline V gene sequence: CDR1 MGHRA, CDR2 YSYEKL. The V segment lost 3 bases and the J segment 5 bases; nucleotides outside the gene matches: 12. The CDR3 region is CASSQARGGGGYGYTF. In DNA form, the CDR3 reads TGCGCCAGCAGCCAGGCTCGGGGAGGGGGCGGGTATGGCTACACCTTC.

This clonotype showed up many times. V gene TRBV28 combines with J gene TRBJ2-7; 8 nucleotides agree with TRBD1. Germline CDR1 and CDR2: MDHEN and SYDVKM. V was pared by 6 bases and J by 2 bases, with 3 bases of the junction left unmatched. The CDR3 consists of 13 residues. The CDR3 DNA is TGTGCCAGCAGGGACAGGGAGGCCTACGAGCAGTACTTC. Residues: CASRDREAYEQYF.

This clonotype came up many times. The CDR3 is CASRQGTSSTDTQYF. CDR3 nucleotide sequence: TGTGCCAGCAGGCAGGGGACAAGTAGCACAGATACGCAGTATTTT. The chain carries TRBV27 and TRBJ2-3; D perhaps matches TRBD1 (6 bases). The CDR3 spans 15 residues. The V gene lost 6 bases and the J gene lost 0 bases, with 13 bases spanning the gap. From germline, CDR1 is MNHEY and CDR2 SMNVEV (reference sequence).